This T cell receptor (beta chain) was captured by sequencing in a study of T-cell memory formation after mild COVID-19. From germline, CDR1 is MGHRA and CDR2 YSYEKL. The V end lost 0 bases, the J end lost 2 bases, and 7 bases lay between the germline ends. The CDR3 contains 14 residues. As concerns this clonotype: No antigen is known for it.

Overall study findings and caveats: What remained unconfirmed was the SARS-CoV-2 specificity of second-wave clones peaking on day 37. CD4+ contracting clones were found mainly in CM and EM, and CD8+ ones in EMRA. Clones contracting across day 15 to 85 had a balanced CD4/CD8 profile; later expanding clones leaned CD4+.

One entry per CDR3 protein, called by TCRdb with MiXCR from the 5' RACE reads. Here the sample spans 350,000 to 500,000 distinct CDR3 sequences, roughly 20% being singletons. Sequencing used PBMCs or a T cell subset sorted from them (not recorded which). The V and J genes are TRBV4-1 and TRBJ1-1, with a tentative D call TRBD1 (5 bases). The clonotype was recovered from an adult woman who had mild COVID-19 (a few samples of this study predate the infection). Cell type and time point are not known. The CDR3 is CASSQDRDNTEAFF. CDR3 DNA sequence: TGCGCCAGCAGCCAAGACAGGGATAACACTGAAGCTTTCTTT.